Sequencing of this T cell receptor (beta chain) was carried out in a study of somatic mutations in cytotoxic T cells in rheumatoid arthritis. Study background: The flow sorting of some V beta antibody-stained T-cell populations reached nearly 100% purity, and the sorted populations included V beta1+ cells sequenced for TCRB. Findings of the study overall: It was found that CD8+ T-cell clonality in rheumatoid arthritis patients did not differ significantly from that in age-matched healthy controls.

Germline V CDR1 and CDR2: MRHNA, SNTAGT. V shed 3 bases and J 2 bases; nucleotides not matched to a gene: 14. This CDR3 is built from 18 residues. On this clone: The antigen is unknown.

The assay was immunoSEQ multiplex PCR, and TCRdb's table has in-frame clones only and misses some. The repertoire holds approximately 5,800 clones, with approximately 65% as singletons. The sample was CD8+ T cells sorted from blood. The chain uses TRBV6-4 and TRBJ1-2; 8 bases match TRBD1. The TCR sequence derives from a woman aged 45-65 years in good health. CDR3 sequence (DNA): TGTGCCAGCAGTGAGATCGCCGGGACAGGAGGATACAACTATGGCTACACCTTC. It is translated as CASSEIAGTGGYNYGYTF.